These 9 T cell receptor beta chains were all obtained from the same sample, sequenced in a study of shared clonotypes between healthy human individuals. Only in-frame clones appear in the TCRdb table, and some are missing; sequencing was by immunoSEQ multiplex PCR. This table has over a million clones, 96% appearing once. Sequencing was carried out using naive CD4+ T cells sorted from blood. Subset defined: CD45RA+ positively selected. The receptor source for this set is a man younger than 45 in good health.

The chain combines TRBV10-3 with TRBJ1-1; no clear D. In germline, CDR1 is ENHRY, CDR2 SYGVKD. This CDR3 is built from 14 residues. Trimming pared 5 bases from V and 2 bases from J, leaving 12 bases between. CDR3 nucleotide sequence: TGTGCCATCAGTCATAACCACGGTAACACTGAAGCTTTCTTT. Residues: CAISHNHGNTEAFF.

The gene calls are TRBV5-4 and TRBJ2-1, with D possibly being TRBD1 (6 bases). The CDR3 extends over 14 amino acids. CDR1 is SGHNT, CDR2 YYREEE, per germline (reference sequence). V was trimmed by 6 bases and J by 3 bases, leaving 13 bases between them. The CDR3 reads CASTTGHYYNEQFF. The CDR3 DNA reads TGTGCCAGCACAACGGGACACTACTACAATGAGCAGTTCTTC. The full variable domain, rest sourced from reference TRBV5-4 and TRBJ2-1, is ETGVTQSPTHLIKTRGQQVTLRCSSQSGHNTVSWYQQALGQGPQFIFQYYREEENGRGNFPPRFSGLQFPNYSSELNVNALELDDSALYLCASTTGHYYNEQFFGPGTRLTVL.

CDR3 in DNA: TGTGCCATCAGTGAGGGGCGAACCAATCAGCCCCAGCATTTT. Amino acid sequence: CAISEGRTNQPQHF. This rearrangement joins TRBV10-3 to TRBJ1-5; D ambiguous. V lost 2 bases to trimming and J lost 3 bases, with 8 bases between them. CDR1 is ENHRY and CDR2 is SYGVKD in the germline V gene. The CDR3 length is 14 residues.

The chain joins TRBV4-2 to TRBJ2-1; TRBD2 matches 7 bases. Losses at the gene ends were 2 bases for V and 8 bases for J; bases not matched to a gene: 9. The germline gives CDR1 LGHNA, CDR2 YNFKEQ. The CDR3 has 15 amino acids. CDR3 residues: CASSQREGGQDEQFF. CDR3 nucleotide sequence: TGTGCCAGCAGCCAAAGGGAGGGAGGGCAAGATGAGCAGTTCTTC.

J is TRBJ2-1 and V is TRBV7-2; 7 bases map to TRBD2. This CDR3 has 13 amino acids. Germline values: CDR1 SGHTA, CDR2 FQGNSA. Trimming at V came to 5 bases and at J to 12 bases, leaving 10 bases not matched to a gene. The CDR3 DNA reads TGTGCCAGCAGCCCCGTAGCGGGCTACAGGCAGTTCTTC. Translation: CASSPVAGYRQFF.

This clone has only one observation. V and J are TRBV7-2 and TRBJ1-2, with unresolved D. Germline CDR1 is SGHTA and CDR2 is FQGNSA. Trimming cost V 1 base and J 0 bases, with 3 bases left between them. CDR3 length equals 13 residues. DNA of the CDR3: TGTGCCAGCAGCTTAGTAGCTAACTATGGCTACACCTTC. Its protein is CASSLVANYGYTF.

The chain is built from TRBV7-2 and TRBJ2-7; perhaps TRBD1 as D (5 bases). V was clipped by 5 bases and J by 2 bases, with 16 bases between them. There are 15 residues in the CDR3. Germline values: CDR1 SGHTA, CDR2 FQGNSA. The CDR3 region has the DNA TGTGCCAGCAGCATCATGAGACAGTCCACCTACGAGCAGTACTTC. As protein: CASSIMRQSTYEQYF.

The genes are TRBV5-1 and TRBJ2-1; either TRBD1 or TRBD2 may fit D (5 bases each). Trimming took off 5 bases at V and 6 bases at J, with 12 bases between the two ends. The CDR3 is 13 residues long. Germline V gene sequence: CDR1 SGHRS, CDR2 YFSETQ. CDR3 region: CASRIGTSNEQFF. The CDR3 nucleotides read TGCGCCAGCAGGATCGGGACCTCCAATGAGCAGTTCTTC.

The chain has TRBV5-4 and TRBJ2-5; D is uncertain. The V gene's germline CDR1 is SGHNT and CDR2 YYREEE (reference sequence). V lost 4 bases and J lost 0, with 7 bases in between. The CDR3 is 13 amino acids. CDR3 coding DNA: TGTGCCAGCAGCCAACTCAACCAAGAGACCCAGTACTTC. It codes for CASSQLNQETQYF.